This T cell receptor (beta chain) originates from a study of OX40 agonist ivuxolimab in advanced cancers. Profiling relied on immunoSEQ multiplex PCR, and the TCRdb table lists in-frame clones only, not all of them. Of around 53,000 clones listed, over 80% were seen once; the top ten hold roughly 0.6%. The germline V gene encodes CDR1 SGHDN and CDR2 FVKESK. Trimming removed 1 base from V and 2 bases from J, with 7 bases in between. This CDR3 comprises 14 residues. Whole-study results and caveats: Also present in some nonresponders was a low level of normalized T-cell clonal expansion.

Comment on this clone: The antigen remains undetermined.

The input for sequencing was CD4+ or CD8+ T cells sorted from blood, taken in a trial of the OX40 agonist ivuxolimab. The TCR originated in an adult with an advanced solid tumor such as melanoma, head and neck, liver or kidney cancer. V usage is TRBV14 and J usage is TRBJ2-3; D unclear. The chain's CDR3 is CASSQGTATDTQYF. DNA for the CDR3: TGTGCCAGCAGCCAAGGTACAGCCACAGATACGCAGTATTTT.